This is a list of T cell receptor beta chains from one sample in a study of cytomegalovirus exposure and HLA in healthy donors. Clones were read by immunoSEQ multiplex PCR, and TCRdb kept only the in-frame ones, dropping some. The data contain 150,000 to 200,000 clones, roughly 82% of them singletons. Material for sequencing was PBMCs. The receptors originated from a woman aged 45-65 years in good health and CMV-seropositive. Each CDR3 is given with its conserved first and last residue. A D gene is named only where the DNA matches it firmly. Size is stated for part of the rows, as once, few or many counts, or as a class when the clone is expanded.

TGCGCCAGCAGCCCCTACGTACTAGCGGGGGGGTACAATGAGCAGTTCTTC,CASSPYVLAGGYNEQFF,TRBJ2-1,.,TRBD2,TRBV5-1
TGTGCCAGCAGCAGAGGGCCCTTGAACACTGAAGCTTTCTTT,CASSRGPLNTEAFF,TRBJ1-1,.,.,TRBV13
TGTCAACGCCTTACAGCACACTCTGGAAACACCATATATTTT,CQRLTAHSGNTIYF,TRBJ1-3,.,.,TRBV27
TGTGCCAGCAGCTTCGACAGAGACACTGAAGCTTTCTTT,CASSFDRDTEAFF,TRBJ1-1,.,.,TRBV7-3
TGTGCCAGCAGCTTGGCCGGGAGCACAGATACGCAGTATTTT,CASSLAGSTDTQYF,TRBJ2-3,.,.,TRBV5-6
TGTGCCAGCAGACAGGGTGAAAAACTGTTTTTT,CASRQGEKLFF,TRBJ1-4,few,.,TRBV6-1
TGTGCCAGCAGCCATAGTCAGGGTTTGGGTTCACCCCTCCACTTT,CASSHSQGLGSPLHF,TRBJ1-6,.,.,TRBV7-9
TGTGCCAGTAGTAAGGGCCGGGGGGCGATTAGCAATCAGCCCCAGCATTTT,CASSKGRGAISNQPQHF,TRBJ1-5,.,.,TRBV19
TGTGCCAGCACCTCTCGAGCGGGGGCGGACACAGATACGCAGTATTTT,CASTSRAGADTDTQYF,TRBJ2-3,few,TRBD2,TRBV27
TGTGCCAGCAGCTTGCTTAACTATGGCTACACCTTC,CASSLLNYGYTF,TRBJ1-2,.,.,TRBV5-8
TGTGCCAGCAGCCTCGAGGTGAACAATTCACCCCTCCACTTT,CASSLEVNNSPLHF,TRBJ1-6,many,.,TRBV5-4
TGTGCCAGCAGCTCCAGGGGGCAGGATGGCTACACCTTC,CASSSRGQDGYTF,TRBJ1-2,.,TRBD1,TRBV7-6
TGTGCCAGCGGGGCGACAGACTATGGCTACACCTTC,CASGATDYGYTF,TRBJ1-2,few,.,TRBV2
TGTGCCAGCAGCTTAGCGAACTTGGGGCGGACGTCTGGAAACACCATATATTTT,CASSLANLGRTSGNTIYF,TRBJ1-3,once,.,TRBV7-2
TGTGCCAGCTCACCAGCGGGGGGCTCCTACGAGCAGTACTTC,CASSPAGGSYEQYF,TRBJ2-7,few,TRBD2,TRBV18
TGTGCCAGCAGCTTAGGGGTTATCAGCAATCAGCCCCAGCATTTT,CASSLGVISNQPQHF,TRBJ1-5,few,.,TRBV5-5
TGTGCCAGCAGCTTCAGCCAGGGAAAGCGGGGGGAGCAGTACTTC,CASSFSQGKRGEQYF,TRBJ2-7,once,TRBD2,TRBV5-6
TGTGCCAGCGGCATTTTTACGGGACATCCGAGCCCTTCACCCCTCCACTTT,CASGIFTGHPSPSPLHF,TRBJ1-6,once,.,TRBV7-9
TGTGCCAGCAGACAGGGCGGGGAAAAACTGTTTTTT,CASRQGGEKLFF,TRBJ1-4,.,.,TRBV27
TGTGCCAGCAGTGACCGGGGACTACCCTACGAGCAGTACTTC,CASSDRGLPYEQYF,TRBJ2-7,.,TRBD2,TRBV6-5
TGTGCCAGCAGCCCAGGGCCCCACGCGGACCCCCTCCACTTT,CASSPGPHADPLHF,TRBJ1-6,.,.,TRBV7-6
TGTGCCAGCAGCTTAGTAGACAGGGGCGCATTAGACAATGAGCAGTTCTTC,CASSLVDRGALDNEQFF,TRBJ2-1,.,TRBD1,TRBV7-9
TGTGCCAGCAGCTTTCAGGGGAACCCCACAGATACGCAGTATTTT,CASSFQGNPTDTQYF,TRBJ2-3,.,.,TRBV5-5
TGTGCCAGCAGCTTTCGACAGGGAGGTAGCACAGATACGCAGTATTTT,CASSFRQGGSTDTQYF,TRBJ2-3,.,.,TRBV5-4
TGTGCCTGGAGTGTTATAGGGGGAGATACGCAGTATTTT,CAWSVIGGDTQYF,TRBJ2-3,few,.,TRBV30
TGTGCCAGCAGCTTAACAGGGGGTCTCACAGATACGCAGTATTTT,CASSLTGGLTDTQYF,TRBJ2-3,.,.,TRBV7-3
TGTGCCAGCAGCGTAGCAGGGGGGCCCGTCTCCTACAATGAGCAGTTCTTC,CASSVAGGPVSYNEQFF,TRBJ2-1,.,.,TRBV9
TGCGCCAGCAACATCGGATTGGGGGGTCCTGGTACCGGGGAGCTGTTTTTT,CASNIGLGGPGTGELFF,TRBJ2-2,.,.,TRBV5-1
TGTGCCAGCAGCGCTCAGGGTCTGACTGAAGCTTTCTTT,CASSAQGLTEAFF,TRBJ1-1,.,.,TRBV9
TGCGCCAGCAGCCACAAGAGAGGCAGGGAGGGATCTGGAAACACCATATATTTT,CASSHKRGREGSGNTIYF,TRBJ1-3,once,.,TRBV5-1
TGTGCCAGCAGGGGACAGGGGGCTGAGACCCAGTACTTC,CASRGQGAETQYF,TRBJ2-5,few,TRBD1,TRBV6-1
TGTGCCAGCAGCTTAACCGTAAGCGCCTACAATGAGCAGTTCTTC,CASSLTVSAYNEQFF,TRBJ2-1,.,.,TRBV7-3
TGTGCCAGCAGGCGGACGCCCAACGAAGGGGGGCAGTACTTC,CASRRTPNEGGQYF,TRBJ2-7,.,.,TRBV6-1
TGTGCCAGCAGCCGCGCGAACACCGGGGAGCTGTTTTTT,CASSRANTGELFF,TRBJ2-2,.,.,TRBV9
TGTGCCAGCAGCGAACTTGCGGGGGCGAACACTGAAGCTTTCTTT,CASSELAGANTEAFF,TRBJ1-1,.,.,TRBV5-4
TGCGCCAGCAGCTTGGCAGGGGGAACTAGCACAGATACGCAGTATTTT,CASSLAGGTSTDTQYF,TRBJ2-3,.,TRBD1,TRBV5-1
TGCGCCAGCAGCCAAGATTGGTACACGTCCGATACGCAGTATTTT,CASSQDWYTSDTQYF,TRBJ2-3,.,.,TRBV4-1
TGTGCCAGCAGTGGGTTAGGGGGCCGTCAGCCCCAGCATTTT,CASSGLGGRQPQHF,TRBJ1-5,.,TRBD1,TRBV6-1
TGCGCCAGCAGCAACGGACTAGCGGGGAGATACAATGAGCAGTTCTTC,CASSNGLAGRYNEQFF,TRBJ2-1,few,TRBD2,TRBV4-1
TGTGCCAGTAGTTATTGGACACTAGCCACCGGGGAGCTGTTTTTT,CASSYWTLATGELFF,TRBJ2-2,.,.,TRBV19
TGTGCCAGCAGCCTGCCCAGGACAGGAAGCTCCTACGAGCAGTACTTC,CASSLPRTGSSYEQYF,TRBJ2-7,.,TRBD1,TRBV7-8
TGTGCCACGGGATTAACGGGGGGGCGCCAAGAGACCCAGTACTTC,CATGLTGGRQETQYF,TRBJ2-5,.,TRBD2,TRBV10-3
.,CASSSSSSYNEQFF,TRBJ2-1,.,.,TRBV6-1